This is a list of T cell receptor beta chains from one sample in a study of shared clonotypes between healthy human individuals. Method: immunoSEQ multiplex PCR; TCRdb's copy keeps in-frame clones and lacks some. This sample has under 850,000 clones, with around 93% found just once. The sample consisted of naive CD8+ T cells sorted from blood. All receptors come from a man younger than 45 in good health. CDR3s include the opening cysteine and the closing phenylalanine or tryptophan.

J | V | CDR3
TRBJ1-2 | TRBV7-4 | CASSPPPWPGNLCGYTF
TRBJ2-2 | TRBV5-1 | CASSPPGHHTGELFF
TRBJ2-5 | TRBV7-9 | CASSLVGTGAQETQYF
TRBJ2-1 | TRBV11-2 | CASSKGGHIEQFF
TRBJ1-5 | TRBV6-5 | CASSPGNTQPQHF
TRBJ1-1 | TRBV7-6 | CASSLGTGGSEAFF
TRBJ1-5 | TRBV27 | CASSLSRRGEGSDVGSNQPQHF
TRBJ2-7 | TRBV23-1 | CASSQGDRRIILRSYEQYF
TRBJ2-2 | TRBV7-6 | CASSLSGLTGELFF
TRBJ1-2 | TRBV7-6 | CASSLQQNYGYTF
TRBJ2-3 | TRBV7-6 | CASSSNLGLAGDTQYF
TRBJ2-7 | TRBV15 | CATSRDTGVRYEQYF
TRBJ2-3 | TRBV6-5 | CASTSAGHHTDTQYF
TRBJ2-3 | TRBV11-2 | CASSLLSTGAVADTQYF
TRBJ2-7 | TRBV7-9 | CASSPAGGTKPYEQYF
TRBJ2-7 | TRBV27 | CASSLSTSALYEQYF
TRBJ2-4 | TRBV7-2 | CASSQGGYDKNIQYF
TRBJ2-4 | TRBV7-9 | CASSVVQGADIQYF
TRBJ1-1 | TRBV5-6 | CASSAQLTDLNTEAFF
TRBJ1-2 | TRBV28 | CASSWVLGLDGYTF
TRBJ2-3 | TRBV5-1 | CASSLGILSTDTQYF
TRBJ2-7 | TRBV28 | CASSLRNQIYEQYF
TRBJ2-1 | TRBV19 | CASRPPGQATSYNEQFF
TRBJ2-7 | TRBV13 | CASSLVRDEQYF
TRBJ2-7 | TRBV5-6 | CASSTNIGRGEQYF
TRBJ2-7 | TRBV5-8 | CASSLDQGVHYEQYF
TRBJ1-1 | TRBV30 | CAWTAGILNTEAFF
TRBJ2-3 | TRBV12-5 | CASGLAGGYTDTQYF
TRBJ2-7 | TRBV6-5 | CASSYSAGSSYEQYF
TRBJ1-5 | TRBV6-1 | CASSEARGVGNQPQHF
TRBJ2-7 | TRBV6-1 | CASKQTGRYEQYF
TRBJ2-7 | TRBV4-1 | CASSQVTNYEQYF
TRBJ1-1 | TRBV30 | CAWSTGVNTEAFF